These T cell receptor beta chains were read from a single sample in a study of technical replicates of blood from a few donors. Sequencing was performed with immunoSEQ multiplex PCR; in TCRdb, only in-frame clones are kept and a portion is missing. This table has about 48,000 clones, 92% appearing once. The sample taken for sequencing was PBMCs. These receptor sequences come from a human donor in good health. Some clones in this sample may be carry-over from other donors' samples. Both conserved end residues are part of each CDR3. Each record gives: D gene, J gene, CDR3 length, clone size, V gene, CDR3 DNA, CDR3 protein. The D gene is left open where the match is weak. Expanded clones are given a class, and other clones once, few, many or no size at all.

D gene: TRBD1
J gene: TRBJ2-3
CDR3 length: 15
clone size: .
V gene: TRBV4-3
CDR3 DNA: TGCGCCAGCAGCCAAGTCGGGACAGGCACAGATACGCAGTATTTT
CDR3 protein: CASSQVGTGTDTQYF

D gene: .
J gene: TRBJ2-6
CDR3 length: 18
clone size: once
V gene: TRBV7-9
CDR3 DNA: TGTGCCAGCAGACCGGGGGGCGGACGGAACTCTGGGGCCAACGTCCTGACTTTC
CDR3 protein: CASRPGGGRNSGANVLTF

D gene: .
J gene: TRBJ1-5
CDR3 length: 16
clone size: .
V gene: TRBV7-8
CDR3 DNA: TGTGCCAGCAGCTTAGGAGGGAGAAACGGCAATCAGCCCCAGCATTTT
CDR3 protein: CASSLGGRNGNQPQHF

D gene: TRBD2
J gene: TRBJ2-2
CDR3 length: 14
clone size: .
V gene: TRBV2
CDR3 DNA: TGTGCCAGCAACGCGGGGGTGAACACCGGGGAGCTGTTTTTT
CDR3 protein: CASNAGVNTGELFF

D gene: .
J gene: TRBJ1-1
CDR3 length: 16
clone size: .
V gene: TRBV4-1
CDR3 DNA: TGCGCCAGCAGCCAAGGAACGGGAAGGAAGAACACTGAAGCTTTCTTT
CDR3 protein: CASSQGTGRKNTEAFF

D gene: TRBD1
J gene: TRBJ1-2
CDR3 length: 13
clone size: .
V gene: TRBV7-2
CDR3 DNA: TGTGCCAGCAGTCCCGGGACAGGGTTTGGCTACACCTTC
CDR3 protein: CASSPGTGFGYTF

D gene: TRBD1
J gene: TRBJ1-1
CDR3 length: 15
clone size: .
V gene: TRBV4-2
CDR3 DNA: TGTGCCAGCAGCAACCCGACAGGGGAAGACACTGAAGCTTTCTTT
CDR3 protein: CASSNPTGEDTEAFF

D gene: .
J gene: TRBJ1-1
CDR3 length: 12
clone size: .
V gene: TRBV7-8
CDR3 DNA: TGTGCCAGCAGCTCGGGGTGGACTGAAGCTTTCTTT
CDR3 protein: CASSSGWTEAFF

D gene: .
J gene: TRBJ2-5
CDR3 length: 15
clone size: .
V gene: TRBV5-4
CDR3 DNA: TGTGCCAGCAGCGGGGGGACAGAGCCGTCAGAGACCCAGTACTTC
CDR3 protein: CASSGGTEPSETQYF

D gene: .
J gene: TRBJ2-7
CDR3 length: 14
clone size: .
V gene: TRBV7-8
CDR3 DNA: TGTGCCAGCAGCTTAGTACAGGCAGCCTACGAGCAGTACTTC
CDR3 protein: CASSLVQAAYEQYF

D gene: TRBD1
J gene: TRBJ2-1
CDR3 length: 14
clone size: .
V gene: TRBV2
CDR3 DNA: TGTGCCAGCGACGACAGGGGTGGAAGGAATGAGCAGTTCTTC
CDR3 protein: CASDDRGGRNEQFF

D gene: .
J gene: TRBJ1-1
CDR3 length: 15
clone size: .
V gene: TRBV4-2
CDR3 DNA: TGTGCCAGCAGCCAAGATATGTCCCCGAACACTGAAGCTTTCTTT
CDR3 protein: CASSQDMSPNTEAFF

D gene: .
J gene: TRBJ2-7
CDR3 length: 14
clone size: once
V gene: TRBV28
CDR3 DNA: TGTGCCAGCAGTTTAGTACAGGGAAGGTACGAGCAGTACTTC
CDR3 protein: CASSLVQGRYEQYF

D gene: TRBD1
J gene: TRBJ1-1
CDR3 length: 14
clone size: .
V gene: TRBV11-2
CDR3 DNA: TGTGCCAGCAGCCACAGGGGGGGGCACACTGAAGCTTTCTTT
CDR3 protein: CASSHRGGHTEAFF

D gene: TRBD2
J gene: TRBJ2-7
CDR3 length: 14
clone size: once
V gene: TRBV7-8
CDR3 DNA: TGTGCCAGCAGCAAGAGCGGGAGCACCTACGAGCAGTACTTC
CDR3 protein: CASSKSGSTYEQYF

D gene: TRBD1
J gene: TRBJ2-1
CDR3 length: 16
clone size: .
V gene: TRBV13
CDR3 DNA: TGTGCCAGCAGCTCATTGTCCGGGACAGGGGTCAATGAGCAGTTCTTC
CDR3 protein: CASSSLSGTGVNEQFF

D gene: TRBD2
J gene: TRBJ2-5
CDR3 length: 14
clone size: .
V gene: TRBV29-1
CDR3 DNA: TGCAGCGTTGTTGGTAGCGGGGGACTAGAGACCCAGTACTTC
CDR3 protein: CSVVGSGGLETQYF